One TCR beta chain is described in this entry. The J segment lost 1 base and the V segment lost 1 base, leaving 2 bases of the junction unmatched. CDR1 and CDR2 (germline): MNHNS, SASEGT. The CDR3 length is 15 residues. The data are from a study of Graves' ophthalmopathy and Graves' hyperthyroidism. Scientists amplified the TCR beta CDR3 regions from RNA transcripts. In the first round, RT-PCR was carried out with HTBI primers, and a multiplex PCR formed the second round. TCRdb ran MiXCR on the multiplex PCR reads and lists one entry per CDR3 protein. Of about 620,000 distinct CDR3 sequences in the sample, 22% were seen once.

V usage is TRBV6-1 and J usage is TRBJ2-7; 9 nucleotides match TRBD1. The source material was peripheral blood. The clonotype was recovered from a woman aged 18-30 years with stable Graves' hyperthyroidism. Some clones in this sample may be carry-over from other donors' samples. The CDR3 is CASSEEDRGSYEQYF. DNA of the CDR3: TGTGCCAGCAGTGAAGAAGACAGGGGGTCCTACGAGCAGTACTTC.